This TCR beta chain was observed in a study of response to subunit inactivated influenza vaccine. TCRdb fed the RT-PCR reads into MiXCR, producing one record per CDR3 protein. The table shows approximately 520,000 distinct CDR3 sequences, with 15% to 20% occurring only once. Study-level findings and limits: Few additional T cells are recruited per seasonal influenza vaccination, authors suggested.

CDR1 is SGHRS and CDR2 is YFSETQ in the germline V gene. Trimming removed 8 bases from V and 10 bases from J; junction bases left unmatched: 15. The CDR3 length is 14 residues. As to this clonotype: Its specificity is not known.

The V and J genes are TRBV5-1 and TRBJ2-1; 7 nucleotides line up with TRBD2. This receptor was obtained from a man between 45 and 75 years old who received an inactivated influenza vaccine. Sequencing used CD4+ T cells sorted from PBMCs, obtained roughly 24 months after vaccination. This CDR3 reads CASGVRLAGGEQFF. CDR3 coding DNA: TGCGCCAGTGGTGTAAGACTAGCCGGCGGGGAGCAGTTCTTC.